The 6 T cell receptor beta chains given below trace back to one sample, sequenced in a study of PD-L1 blockade in urothelial cancer. The data were produced by immunoSEQ multiplex PCR, yet TCRdb's version contains in-frame clones alone and is incomplete. Of 95,000 or so clones in the sample, 87% were seen once. The time point here: pretreatment peripheral blood. Sample: PBMCs, taken around atezolizumab (anti-PD-L1) treatment. Receptors were obtained from a man aged 60 to 75 with urothelial cancer.

The chain couples TRBV28 to TRBJ1-5; D call uncertain. The CDR3 extends over 12 amino acids. Germline CDR1 reads MDHEN; CDR2 reads SYDVKM. Trimming shortened V by 9 bases and J by 4 bases, and 10 bases separated the two germline ends. This CDR3 is CASEQTNQPQHF. In DNA, the CDR3 is TGTGCCAGTGAGCAGACTAATCAGCCCCAGCATTTT.

The chain links TRBV28 to TRBJ1-1, with a possible D match to TRBD1 (5 bases). Germline V CDR1 and CDR2: MDHEN, SYDVKM. This CDR3 comprises 13 residues. Trimming pared 7 bases from V and 0 bases from J, leaving 9 bases between. The DNA of the CDR3 is TGTGCCAGCACCGAGACAGTGAACACTGAAGCTTTCTTT. Residues: CASTETVNTEAFF.

The chain is built from TRBV10-2 and TRBJ2-7; 8 bases match TRBD2. In germline, CDR1 is WSHSY, CDR2 SAAADI. J lost 6 bases, V lost 6 bases, and 10 bases had no gene match. The length of the CDR3 is 14 residues. The CDR3 spells CASSQPGGLGEQYF. Here the CDR3 DNA reads TGCGCCAGCAGCCAACCGGGGGGGCTCGGCGAGCAGTACTTC.

CDR3 in DNA: TGTGCCTGGGGATCAGGGGTCCCCCACGAGCAGTACTTC. It codes for CAWGSGVPHEQYF. This chain joins TRBV30 and TRBJ2-7, with D tentatively TRBD1 (6 bases). Trimming shortened V by 5 bases and J by 5 bases, and 16 bases separated the two germline ends. CDR1 and CDR2 from the germline V gene are GTSNPN and SVGIG (reference sequence). The CDR3 has 13 residues.

The gene calls are TRBV27 and TRBJ1-2, with 7 bases fitting TRBD1. The CDR3 is 15 amino acids. V lost 6 bases and J lost 5; bases outside the gene matches: 12. The germline V gene has CDR1 MNHEY and CDR2 SMNVEV (reference sequence). CDR3 nucleotides: TGTGCCAGCAGAGGGGGGACAGTGGGTTTTTATGGCTACACCTTC. It yields the protein CASRGGTVGFYGYTF.

The rearrangement links TRBV28 to TRBJ2-1, with D possibly matching TRBD2 (6 bases). The V end lost 8 bases, the J end lost 5 bases, and 13 bases lay between the germline ends. The CDR3 contains 13 residues. The V gene's germline CDR1 is MDHEN and CDR2 SYDVKM. The CDR3 DNA sequence: TGTGCCAGCGGGCAGGGAGGAAACAATGAGCAGTTCTTC. Protein: CASGQGGNNEQFF.